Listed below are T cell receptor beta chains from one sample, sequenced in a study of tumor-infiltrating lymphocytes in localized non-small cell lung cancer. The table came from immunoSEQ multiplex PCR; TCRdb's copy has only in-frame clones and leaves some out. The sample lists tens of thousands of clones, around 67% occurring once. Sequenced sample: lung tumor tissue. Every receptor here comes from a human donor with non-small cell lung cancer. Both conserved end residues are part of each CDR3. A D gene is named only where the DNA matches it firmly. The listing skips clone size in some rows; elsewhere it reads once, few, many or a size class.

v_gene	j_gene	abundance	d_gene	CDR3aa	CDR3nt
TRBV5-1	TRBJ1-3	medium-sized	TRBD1	CASSLQGDYSGNTIYF	TGCGCCAGCAGCTTACAGGGGGATTATTCTGGAAACACCATATATTTT
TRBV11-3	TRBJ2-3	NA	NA	CASSRSQNADTQYF	TGTGCCAGCAGCCGATCCCAGAACGCAGATACGCAGTATTTT
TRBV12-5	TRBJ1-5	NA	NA	CASKGGRGQPQHF	TGTGCTAGTAAGGGGGGGCGCGGTCAGCCCCAGCATTTT
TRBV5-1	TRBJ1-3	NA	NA	CASSRDLDRFSGNTIYF	TGCGCCAGCAGCCGGGACTTAGACCGCTTCTCTGGAAACACCATATATTTT
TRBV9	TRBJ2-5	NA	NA	CASSVEMGVHETQYF	TGTGCCAGCAGCGTAGAAATGGGGGTACACGAGACCCAGTACTTC
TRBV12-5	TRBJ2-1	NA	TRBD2	CASGLTPGGGGAGEQFF	TGTGCTAGTGGTTTGACCCCCGGGGGCGGGGGGGCAGGGGAGCAGTTCTTC
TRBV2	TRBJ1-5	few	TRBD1	CASREDRVRSQPQHF	TGTGCCAGCCGAGAGGACAGGGTTCGGAGTCAGCCCCAGCATTTT
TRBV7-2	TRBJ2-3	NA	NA	CASSFPGIFTQYF	TGTGCCAGCAGCTTCCCAGGGATTTTTACGCAGTATTTT
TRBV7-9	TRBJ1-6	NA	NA	CASSLAAYNSPLHF	TGTGCCAGCAGCTTAGCCGCGTATAATTCACCCCTCCACTTT
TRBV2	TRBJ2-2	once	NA	CASRKGQGDTGELFF	TGTGCCAGCAGGAAAGGACAAGGGGACACCGGGGAGCTGTTTTTT
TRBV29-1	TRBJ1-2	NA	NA	CSVEDLFGGGYTF	TGCAGCGTTGAAGACCTATTTGGCGGTGGCTACACCTTC
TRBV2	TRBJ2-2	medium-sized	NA	CASSEGGRFTGELFF	TGTGCCAGCAGTGAAGGGGGACGGTTCACCGGGGAGCTGTTTTTT
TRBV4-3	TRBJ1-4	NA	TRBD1	CASSQADRGGEKLFF	TGCGCCAGCAGCCAAGCCGACAGGGGTGGCGAAAAACTGTTTTTT
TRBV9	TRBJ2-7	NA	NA	CASSVGWRQGGEQYF	TGTGCCAGCAGCGTAGGATGGCGGCAGGGCGGCGAGCAGTACTTC